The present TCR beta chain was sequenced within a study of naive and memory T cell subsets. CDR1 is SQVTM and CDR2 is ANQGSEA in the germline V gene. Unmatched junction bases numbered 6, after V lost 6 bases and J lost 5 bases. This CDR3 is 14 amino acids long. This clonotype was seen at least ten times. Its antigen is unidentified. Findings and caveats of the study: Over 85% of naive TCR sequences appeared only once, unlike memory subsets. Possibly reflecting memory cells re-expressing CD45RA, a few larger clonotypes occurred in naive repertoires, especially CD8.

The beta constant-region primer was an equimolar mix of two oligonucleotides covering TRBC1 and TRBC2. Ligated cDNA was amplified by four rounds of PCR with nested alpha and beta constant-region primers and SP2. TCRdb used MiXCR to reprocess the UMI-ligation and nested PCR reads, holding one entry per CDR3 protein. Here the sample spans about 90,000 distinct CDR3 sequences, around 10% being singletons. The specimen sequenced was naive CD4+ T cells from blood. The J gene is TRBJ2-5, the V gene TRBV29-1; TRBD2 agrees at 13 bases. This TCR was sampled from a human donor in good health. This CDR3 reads CSVTSGGPGETQYF. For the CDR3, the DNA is TGCAGCGTGACTAGCGGGGGGCCGGGGGAGACCCAGTACTTC.